This T cell receptor (beta chain) was found in a study of blood T cell repertoires in COVID-19. Cohort 3 donors counted as recovered after two negative PCRs, clearance, or resolved symptoms. This table comes from immunoSEQ multiplex PCR, and its TCRdb copy is limited to in-frame clones, with some not included. The table lists 380,000 or so clones, around 87% of them singletons, with approximately 1.3% in the top ten. This CDR3 is built from 13 residues. CDR1 is WNHNN and CDR2 is SYGVQD in the germline V gene (reference sequence). Trimming pared 3 bases from V and 11 bases from J, leaving 16 bases between. The table lists this clone with a count of one.

The chain joins TRBV10-1 to TRBJ1-1, with D unresolved. What was sequenced was PBMCs or T cells enriched from blood (not recorded which). The sequence was obtained from a man in his thirties or forties who had recovered from COVID-19. The CDR3 nucleotides read TGCGCCAGCAGTGACTCGGCCAGCGGACTGGCTTTCTTT. It yields the protein CASSDSASGLAFF.